A single sample gave rise to the 4 T cell receptor beta chains below, sequenced in a study of glioma-infiltrating T cells. Amplification of TCR alpha and beta CDR3 regions from RNA used iRepertoire nested multiplex PCR. MiXCR was run by TCRdb on the multiplex PCR reads, yielding one entry per CDR3 protein. This sample has some 130,000 distinct CDR3 sequences; more than 20% occur once, and the top ten carry around a quarter. Material for sequencing was glioma tissue, nonneoplastic brain tissue, or PBMCs (not recorded which). The source is a human donor with low-grade glioma or glioblastoma, undergoing nonglioma brain surgery, or in good health (not recorded which).

This sequence joins TRBV7-9 and TRBJ2-5; D is perhaps TRBD1 or TRBD2 (6 bases each). Germline CDR1 is SEHNR and CDR2 is FQNEAQ (reference sequence). V was clipped by 7 bases and J by 1 base, with 16 bases between them. CDR3 size: 15 residues. CDR3 region: CASTHVGGLQETQYF. Written as DNA, the CDR3 is TGTGCCAGCACCCACGTGGGGGGCCTCCAAGAGACCCAGTACTTC. The full variable domain, rest sourced from reference TRBV7-9 and TRBJ2-5, is DTGVSQNPRHKITKRGQNVTFRCDPISEHNRLYWYRQTLGQGPEFLTYFQNEAQLEKSRLLSDRFSAERPKGSFSTLEIQRTEQGDSAMYLCASTHVGGLQETQYFGPGTRLLVL.

The table lists this clonotype with many counts. The rearrangement uses TRBV7-6 and TRBJ1-5, with TRBD1 matching 10 bases. Trimming took 3 bases from V and 8 from J; bases not matched to a gene: 4. Germline assignment: CDR1 SGHVS and CDR2 FNYEAQ. The CDR3 covers 14 residues. Here the CDR3 reads CASSLGQGTEPQHF. The CDR3 DNA sequence: TGTGCCAGCAGCTTGGGACAGGGGACGGAGCCCCAGCATTTT. The full variable domain, in which reference TRBV7-6 and TRBJ1-5 provide the parts outside the CDR3, is GAGVSQSPRYKVTKRGQDVALRCDPISGHVSLYWYRQALGQGPEFLTYFNYEAQQDKSGLPNDRFSAERPEGSISTLTIQRTEQRDSAMYRCASSLGQGTEPQHFGDGTRLSIL.

This clonotype was counted only a few times. This rearrangement joins TRBV3-1 to TRBJ1-1; D remains unclear. V lost 3 bases and J lost 1, with 6 bases in between. The V gene's germline CDR1 is LGHDT and CDR2 YNNKEL (reference sequence). The CDR3 has 13 amino acids. This CDR3 reads CASSQTRNTEAFF. The DNA for the CDR3 is TGTGCCAGCAGCCAGACAAGGAACACTGAAGCTTTCTTT.

On this clonotype: This clone may be a read error of a much larger clone one base away. The genes are TRBV20-1 and TRBJ1-1; D remains unclear. The CDR3 extends over 14 amino acids. With 6 bases removed from V and 0 bases from J, the gap between germline ends came to 14 bases. The germline V gene encodes CDR1 DFQATT and CDR2 SNEGSKA (reference sequence). CDR3 region: CSAKSLSLNTEAFF. The CDR3 nucleotides read TGCAGTGCCAAATCCCTTTCTTTGAACACTGAAGCTTTCTTT.